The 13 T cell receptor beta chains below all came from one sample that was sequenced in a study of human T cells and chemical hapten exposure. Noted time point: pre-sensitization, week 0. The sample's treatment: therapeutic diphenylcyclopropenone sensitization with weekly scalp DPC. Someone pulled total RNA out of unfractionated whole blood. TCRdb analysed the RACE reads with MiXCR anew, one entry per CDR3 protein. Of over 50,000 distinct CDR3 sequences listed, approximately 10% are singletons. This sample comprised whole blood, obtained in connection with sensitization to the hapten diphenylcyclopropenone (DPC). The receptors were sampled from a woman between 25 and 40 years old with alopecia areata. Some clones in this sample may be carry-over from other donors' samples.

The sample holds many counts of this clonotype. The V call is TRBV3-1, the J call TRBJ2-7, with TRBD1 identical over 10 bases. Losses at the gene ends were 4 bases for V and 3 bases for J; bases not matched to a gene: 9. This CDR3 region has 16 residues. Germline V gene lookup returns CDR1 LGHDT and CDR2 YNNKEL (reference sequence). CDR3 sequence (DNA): TGTGCCAGCAGCCGCCCCCCCGGGACAGGGGACTACGAGCAGTACTTC. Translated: CASSRPPGTGDYEQYF.

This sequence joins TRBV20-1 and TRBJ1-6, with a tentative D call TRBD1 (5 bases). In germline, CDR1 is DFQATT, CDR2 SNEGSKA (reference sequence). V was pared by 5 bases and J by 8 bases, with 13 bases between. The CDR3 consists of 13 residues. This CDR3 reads CSADRDADSPLHF. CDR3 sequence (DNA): TGCAGTGCTGACCGGGACGCAGATTCACCCCTCCACTTT.

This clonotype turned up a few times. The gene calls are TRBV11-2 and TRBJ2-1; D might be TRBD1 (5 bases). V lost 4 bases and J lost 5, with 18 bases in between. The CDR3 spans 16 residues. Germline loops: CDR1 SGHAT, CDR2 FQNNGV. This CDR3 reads CASSWDVTQVDNEQFF. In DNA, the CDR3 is TGTGCCAGCAGCTGGGATGTCACACAGGTAGACAATGAGCAGTTCTTC.

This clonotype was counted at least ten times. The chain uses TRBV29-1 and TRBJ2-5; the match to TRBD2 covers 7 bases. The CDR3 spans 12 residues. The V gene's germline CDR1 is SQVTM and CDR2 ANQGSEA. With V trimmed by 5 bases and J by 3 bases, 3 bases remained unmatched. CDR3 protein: CSVHGLEETQYF. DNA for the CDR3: TGCAGCGTTCACGGACTAGAAGAGACCCAGTACTTC.

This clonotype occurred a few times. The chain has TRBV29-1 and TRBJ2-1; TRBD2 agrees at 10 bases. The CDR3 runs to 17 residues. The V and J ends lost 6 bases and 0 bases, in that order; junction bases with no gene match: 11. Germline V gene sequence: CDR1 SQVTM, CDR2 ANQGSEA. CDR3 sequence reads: CSVHGTSEPSSYNEQFF. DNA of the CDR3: TGCAGCGTGCACGGGACTAGCGAGCCGAGCTCCTACAATGAGCAGTTCTTC.

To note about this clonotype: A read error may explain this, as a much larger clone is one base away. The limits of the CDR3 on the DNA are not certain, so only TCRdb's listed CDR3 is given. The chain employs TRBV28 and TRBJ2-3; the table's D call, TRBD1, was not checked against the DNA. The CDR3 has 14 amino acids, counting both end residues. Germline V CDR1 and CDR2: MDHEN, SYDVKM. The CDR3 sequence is CASILARGRDTQYF.

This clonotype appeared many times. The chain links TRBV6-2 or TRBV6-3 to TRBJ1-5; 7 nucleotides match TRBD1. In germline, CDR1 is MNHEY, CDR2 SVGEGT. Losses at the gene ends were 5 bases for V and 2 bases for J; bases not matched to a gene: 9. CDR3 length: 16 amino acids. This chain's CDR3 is CASSGYRGGGNQPQHF. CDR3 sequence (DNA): TGTGCCAGCAGTGGGTACAGGGGAGGGGGCAATCAGCCCCAGCATTTT.

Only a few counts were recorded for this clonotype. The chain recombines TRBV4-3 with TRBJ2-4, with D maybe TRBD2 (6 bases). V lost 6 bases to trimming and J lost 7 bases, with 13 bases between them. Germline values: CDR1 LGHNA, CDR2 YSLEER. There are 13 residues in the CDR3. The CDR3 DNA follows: TGCGCCAGCAGTGGAGCGGCGGGGAACATTCAGTACTTC. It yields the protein CASSGAAGNIQYF.

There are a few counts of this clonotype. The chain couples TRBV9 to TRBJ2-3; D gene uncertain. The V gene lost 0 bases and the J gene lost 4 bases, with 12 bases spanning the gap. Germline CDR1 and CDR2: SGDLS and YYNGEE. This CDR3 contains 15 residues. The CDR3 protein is CASSVDGVPADTQYF. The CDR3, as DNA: TGTGCCAGCAGCGTAGATGGGGTCCCGGCAGATACGCAGTATTTT.

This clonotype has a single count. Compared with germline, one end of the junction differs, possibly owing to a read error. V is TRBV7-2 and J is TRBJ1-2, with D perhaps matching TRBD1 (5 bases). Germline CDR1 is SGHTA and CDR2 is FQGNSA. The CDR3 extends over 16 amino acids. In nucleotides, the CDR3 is TGTGCCAGCAGCTTAGTTTCGCAGGGTGCCAACTATGGCTACAACTTC. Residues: CASSLVSQGANYGYNF.

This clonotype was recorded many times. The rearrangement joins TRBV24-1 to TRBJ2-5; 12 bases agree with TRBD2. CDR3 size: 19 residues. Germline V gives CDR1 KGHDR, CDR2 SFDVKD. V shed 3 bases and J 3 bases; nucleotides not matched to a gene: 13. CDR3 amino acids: CATSDPSPASSGGEETQYF. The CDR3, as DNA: TGTGCCACCAGTGATCCTAGCCCAGCTTCTAGCGGGGGGGAAGAGACCCAGTACTTC.

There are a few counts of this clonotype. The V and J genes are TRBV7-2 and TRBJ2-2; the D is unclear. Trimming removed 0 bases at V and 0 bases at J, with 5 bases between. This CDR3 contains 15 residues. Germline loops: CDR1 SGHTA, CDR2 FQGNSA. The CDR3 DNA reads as TGTGCCAGCAGCTTAGCAAGGTCGAACACCGGGGAGCTGTTTTTT. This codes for CASSLARSNTGELFF. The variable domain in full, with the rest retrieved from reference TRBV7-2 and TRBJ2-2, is GAGVSQSPSNKVTEKGKDVELRCDPISGHTALYWYRQSLGQGLEFLIYFQGNSAPDKSGLPSDRFSAERTGGSVSTLTIQRTQQEDSAVYLCASSLARSNTGELFFGEGSRLTVL.

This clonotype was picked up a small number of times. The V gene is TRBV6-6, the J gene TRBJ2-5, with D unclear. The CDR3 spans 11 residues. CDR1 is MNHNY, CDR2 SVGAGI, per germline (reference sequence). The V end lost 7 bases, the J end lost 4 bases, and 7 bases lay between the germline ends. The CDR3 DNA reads TGTGCCAGCACCTTATTAGAGACCCAGTACTTC. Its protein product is CASTLLETQYF.